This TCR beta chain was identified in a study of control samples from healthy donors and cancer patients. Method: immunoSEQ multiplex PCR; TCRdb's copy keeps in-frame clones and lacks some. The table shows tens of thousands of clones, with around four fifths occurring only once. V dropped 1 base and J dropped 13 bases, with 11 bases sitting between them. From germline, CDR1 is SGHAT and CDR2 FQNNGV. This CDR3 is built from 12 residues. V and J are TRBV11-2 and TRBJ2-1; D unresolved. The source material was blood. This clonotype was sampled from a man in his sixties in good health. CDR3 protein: CASSLVTSIQFF. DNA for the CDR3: TGTGCCAGCAGCTTAGTAACCTCTATACAGTTCTTC.